One sample yielded the 5 T cell receptor beta chains listed below, sequenced in a study of shared clonotypes between healthy human individuals. Sequenced by immunoSEQ multiplex PCR; TCRdb stores in-frame clones only, minus some. Of 600,000 or so clones detected, roughly 98% appear once; the ten largest clones hold 0.3%. Naive CD8 cells lacked CD45RO and underwent positive selection for CCR7, leaving out terminally differentiated effector memory CD45RA+ cells. Sequenced material: naive CD8+ T cells sorted from blood. These TCRs come from a young man in good health.

The chain's CDR3 is CSVEWRGRGETQYF. The DNA of the CDR3 is TGCAGCGTTGAGTGGAGAGGGAGGGGAGAGACCCAGTACTTC. The V call is TRBV29-1, the J call TRBJ2-5; 7 bases line up with TRBD2. V lost 3 bases to trimming and J lost 4 bases; unmatched junction nucleotides: 8. CDR1 is SQVTM, CDR2 ANQGSEA, per germline. The CDR3 totals 14 residues.

To note about this clone: Its ends do not fully match the called genes, so a read error is possible. The DNA of the CDR3 is TGCGCCAGCAGCTTGAGGGTAGGACTAGCGTCCTTCGAGCAGTACTTC. This gives the protein CASSLRVGLASFEQYF. The V and J genes are TRBV5-1 and TRBJ2-7; TRBD2 agrees at 9 bases. CDR3 length: 16 residues. Germline V CDR1 and CDR2: SGHRS, YFSETQ.

This chain links TRBV4-1 with TRBJ2-7, with 10 bases lining up with TRBD2. The ends lost 3 bases at V and 4 bases at J; junction bases unmatched: 6. Germline loops: CDR1 MGHRA, CDR2 YSYEKL. The CDR3 contains 15 residues. The CDR3 DNA sequence: TGCGCCAGCAGCCAGCTAGCGGGAGCGACATACGAGCAGTACTTC. Translation gives CASSQLAGATYEQYF.

This chain connects TRBV11-2 to TRBJ1-1; the match to TRBD1 covers 10 bases. The CDR3 consists of 17 residues. Germline V gene lookup returns CDR1 SGHAT and CDR2 FQNNGV. V lost 1 base, J lost 3 bases, and 8 bases stayed unmatched. The CDR3 reads CASSLGTGGFGYTEAFF. The CDR3 DNA is TGTGCCAGCAGCTTAGGGACAGGGGGTTTTGGGTACACTGAAGCTTTCTTT. Full variable domain (rest looked up from reference TRBV11-2 and TRBJ1-1): EAGVAQSPRYKIIEKRQSVAFWCNPISGHATLYWYQQILGQGPKLLIQFQNNGVVDDSQLPKDRFSAERLKGVDSTLKIQPAKLEDSAVYLCASSLGTGGFGYTEAFFGQGTRLTVV.

The chain links TRBV7-8 to TRBJ1-5, with D maybe TRBD1 (6 bases). The germline gives CDR1 SGHVS, CDR2 FQNEAQ. Trimming took 1 base from V and 0 from J, leaving 7 bases between them. This CDR3 has 15 amino acids. The CDR3 region has the DNA TGTGCCAGCAGCTTAGGCAGGGGTAGCAATCAGCCCCAGCATTTT. Translated: CASSLGRGSNQPQHF.